What follows are 6 T cell receptor beta chains derived from one specimen sequenced in a study of blood T cell repertoires in COVID-19. Assay used: immunoSEQ multiplex PCR; TCRdb lists only in-frame clones, some missing. The top ten clones hold 0.7% of a sample with about 500,000 clones, about 85% of them seen once. Sequences were obtained from PBMCs or T cells enriched from blood (not recorded which). Receptor source: a woman aged 18-29 years who had recovered from COVID-19.

In this sample, this clone turned up once. V usage is TRBV2 and J usage is TRBJ2-6, with 11 bases fitting TRBD1. The germline CDR1 and CDR2 sequences are SNHLY and FYNNEI. J gave up 1 base and V 4 bases, and 3 bases lay outside the gene matches. There are 17 residues in the CDR3. The CDR3 region is CASSAGTGGSGANVLTF. CDR3 DNA sequence: TGTGCCAGCAGTGCCGGGACAGGGGGATCTGGGGCCAACGTCCTGACTTTC.

This chain links TRBV9 with TRBJ2-1; 9 bases agree with TRBD2. The CDR3 runs to 15 residues. J lost 1 base, V lost 1 base, and 0 bases had no gene match. Germline V gene sequence: CDR1 SGDLS, CDR2 YYNGEE. CDR3 loop: CASSVTSGSYNEQFF. In DNA, the CDR3 is TGTGCCAGCAGCGTAACTAGCGGGTCCTACAATGAGCAGTTCTTC.

The gene calls are TRBV11-2 and TRBJ1-1; D is possibly TRBD1 (6 bases). CDR1 and CDR2 (germline): SGHAT, FQNNGV. Between the trimmed V and J ends, which lost 5 bases and 5 bases, there was a span of 18 bases. The CDR3 loop spans 15 amino acids. DNA of the CDR3: TGTGCCAGCAGCCTTATACAGGGAGTTCAGACTGAAGCTTTCTTT. It encodes CASSLIQGVQTEAFF.

The rearrangement uses TRBV11-3 and TRBJ1-1, with TRBD1 matching 7 bases. The CDR3 is made up of 12 amino acids. Germline V gene lookup returns CDR1 SGHNT and CDR2 YENEEA. The V gene end was trimmed by 5 bases and the J gene end by 6 bases; junction bases not matched to a gene: 3. The CDR3 here is CASSMTGSEAFF. The CDR3 region has the DNA TGTGCCAGCAGCATGACAGGGTCTGAAGCTTTCTTT.

The chain couples TRBV28 to TRBJ2-7; 7 bases map to TRBD2. V lost 10 bases to trimming and J lost 5 bases; unmatched junction nucleotides: 5. CDR3 size: 11 residues. Germline V gene sequence: CDR1 MDHEN, CDR2 SYDVKM. The CDR3 region is CATGGSDEQYF. The CDR3 coding sequence is TGTGCCACCGGGGGGAGCGACGAGCAGTACTTC.

The J gene is TRBJ1-1, the V gene TRBV19; D is perhaps TRBD1 (5 bases). Germline V lookup: CDR1 LNHDA, CDR2 SQIVND (reference sequence). This CDR3 has 13 residues. V was clipped by 7 bases and J by 5 bases, with 14 bases between them. CDR3 residues: CASTFQGRTEAFF. In nucleotides, the CDR3 is TGTGCCAGTACCTTCCAGGGAAGGACTGAAGCTTTCTTT.